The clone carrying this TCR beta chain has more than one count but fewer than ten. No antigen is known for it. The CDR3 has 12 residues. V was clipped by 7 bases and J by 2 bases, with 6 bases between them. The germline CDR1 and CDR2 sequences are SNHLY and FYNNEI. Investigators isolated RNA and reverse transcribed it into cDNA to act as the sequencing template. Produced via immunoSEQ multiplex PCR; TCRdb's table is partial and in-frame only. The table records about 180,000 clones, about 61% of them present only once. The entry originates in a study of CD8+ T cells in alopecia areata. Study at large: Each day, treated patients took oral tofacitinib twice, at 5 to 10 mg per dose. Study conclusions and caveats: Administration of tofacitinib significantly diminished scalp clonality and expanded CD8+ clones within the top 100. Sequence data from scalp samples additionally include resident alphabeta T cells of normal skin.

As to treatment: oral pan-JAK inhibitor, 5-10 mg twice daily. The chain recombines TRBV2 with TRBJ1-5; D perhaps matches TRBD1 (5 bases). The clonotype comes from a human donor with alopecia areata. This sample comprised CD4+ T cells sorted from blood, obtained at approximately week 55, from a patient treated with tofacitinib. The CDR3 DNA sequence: TGTGCCAGCACGACAGGCAATCAGCCCCAGCATTTT. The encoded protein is CASTTGNQPQHF. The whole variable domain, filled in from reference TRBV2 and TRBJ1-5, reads EPEVTQTPSHQVTQMGQEVILRCVPISNHLYFYWYRQILGQKVEFLVSFYNNEISEKSEIFDDQFSVERPDGSNFTLKIRSTKLEDSAMYFCASTTGNQPQHFGDGTRLSIL.